This T cell receptor beta chain emerged from a study of blood T cell repertoires in COVID-19. Study information: Italy, Spain and the United States were the sources of the convalescent and acute COVID-19 samples. PBMCs, B-cell-depleted T cells, or T cells were the source of the cDNA or gDNA that made up the material.

This CDR3 is 15 amino acids long. J gave up 4 bases and V 4 bases, and 7 bases lay outside the gene matches. CDR1 is SGHDT, CDR2 YYEEEE, per germline. As processed by the authors: Amplification of reference gene primers provided the estimated nucleated cell counts. The assay was immunoSEQ multiplex PCR, and TCRdb's table has in-frame clones only and misses some. V and J calls and clone size are as listed in that table; D and trimming were resolved from the DNA. There are roughly 200,000 clones in the sample; about 77% occur only once, and 2.8% lies in the top ten. The chain carries TRBV5-6 and TRBJ2-2; 7 bases are a match to TRBD1. Source material: peripheral blood. This sequence originates from a woman older than 75 with active or convalescent COVID-19. The CDR3 bases are TGTGCCAGCAGCACCCGGGACAGTTTCACCGGGGAGCTGTTTTTT. It translates to CASSTRDSFTGELFF.